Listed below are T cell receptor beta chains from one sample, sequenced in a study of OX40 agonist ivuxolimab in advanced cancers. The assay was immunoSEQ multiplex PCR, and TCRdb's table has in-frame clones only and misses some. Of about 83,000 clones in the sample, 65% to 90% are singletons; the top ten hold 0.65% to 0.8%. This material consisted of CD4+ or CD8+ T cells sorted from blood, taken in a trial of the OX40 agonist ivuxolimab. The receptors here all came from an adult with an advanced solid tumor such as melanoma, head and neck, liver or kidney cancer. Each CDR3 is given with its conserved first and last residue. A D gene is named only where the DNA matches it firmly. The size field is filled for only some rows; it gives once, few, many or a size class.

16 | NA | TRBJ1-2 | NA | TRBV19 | TGTGCCAGTAGTATAGGGACTGCAACTGCTAACTATGGCTACACCTTC | CASSIGTATANYGYTF
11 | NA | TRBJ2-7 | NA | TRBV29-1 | TGCAGCGTTCAATTCTCCTACGAGCAGTACTTC | CSVQFSYEQYF
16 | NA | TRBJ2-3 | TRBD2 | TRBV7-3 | TGTGCCAGCAGCTCCATCGCTAGCGGGGGGACAGATACGCAGTATTTT | CASSSIASGGTDTQYF
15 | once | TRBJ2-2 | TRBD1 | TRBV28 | TGTGCCAGCAGTTCTGGACAGGGGGCGGGCGGGGAGCTGTTTTTT | CASSSGQGAGGELFF
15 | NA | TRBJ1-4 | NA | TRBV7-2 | TGTGCCAGCAGCTTAGAAAAAGGTTCTAATGAAAAACTGTTTTTT | CASSLEKGSNEKLFF
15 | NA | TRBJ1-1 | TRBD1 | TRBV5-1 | TGCGCCAGCAGCTTGGAGGGGGCGGGGAACACTGAAGCTTTCTTT | CASSLEGAGNTEAFF
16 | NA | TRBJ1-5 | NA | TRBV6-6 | TGTGCCAGCAGTTACTCGATGTCCGGGGTCGATCAGCCCCAGCATTTT | CASSYSMSGVDQPQHF
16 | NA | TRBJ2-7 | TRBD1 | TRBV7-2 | TGTGCCAGCAGCCCCCATGGCCAGGGGGCATCCTACGAGCAGTACTTC | CASSPHGQGASYEQYF
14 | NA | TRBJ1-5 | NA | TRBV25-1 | TGTGCCAGCAGTCCGGGTCATTATGGTCAGCCCCAGCATTTT | CASSPGHYGQPQHF
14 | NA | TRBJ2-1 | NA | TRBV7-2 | TGTGCCAGCAGCCCCTGGGGGTCCTACAATGAGCAGTTCTTC | CASSPWGSYNEQFF
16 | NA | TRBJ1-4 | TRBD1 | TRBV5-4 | TGTGCCAGCAGCTCGAACCGGGACAGGGGGAGTGAAAAACTGTTTTTT | CASSSNRDRGSEKLFF
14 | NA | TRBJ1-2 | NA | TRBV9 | TGTGCCAGCAGCGGCAGGGTACTAGGGTATGGCTACACCTTC | CASSGRVLGYGYTF
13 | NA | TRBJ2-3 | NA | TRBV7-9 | TGTGCCAGCAGCACAGAAAACGGGGTTGCGCAGTATTTT | CASSTENGVAQYF
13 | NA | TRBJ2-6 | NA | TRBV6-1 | TGTGCCAGCAGTGAGACAGGGAGGGGAGTCCTGACTTTC | CASSETGRGVLTF
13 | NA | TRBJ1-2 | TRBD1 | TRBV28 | TGTGCCAGTACTTTGGACAGGCTCTATGGCTACACCTTC | CASTLDRLYGYTF
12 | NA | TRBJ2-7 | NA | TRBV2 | TGTGCCAGCAGTGGACAGCCCTACGAGCAGTACTTC | CASSGQPYEQYF
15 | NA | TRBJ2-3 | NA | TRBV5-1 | TGCGCCAGCAGCTTGGAGACGACGAAGGGAGATACGCAGTATTTT | CASSLETTKGDTQYF
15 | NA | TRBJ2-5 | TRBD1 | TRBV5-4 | TGTGCCAGCAGCCCGCAGGGACCAGGGGGAGAGACCCAGTACTTC | CASSPQGPGGETQYF
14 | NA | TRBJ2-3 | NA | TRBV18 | TGTGCCAGCTCACCACCGGGCGGCACAGATACGCAGTATTTT | CASSPPGGTDTQYF
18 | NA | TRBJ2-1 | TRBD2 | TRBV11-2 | TGTGCCAGCAGCCTCCAGACCGAAGGAGCGGGGGGAAACAATGAGCAGTTCTTC | CASSLQTEGAGGNNEQFF
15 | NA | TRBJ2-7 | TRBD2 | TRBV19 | TGTGCCAGTAGTGTCCGGGGGGGTGGCCCCTACGAGCAGTACTTC | CASSVRGGGPYEQYF
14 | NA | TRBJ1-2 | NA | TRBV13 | TGTGCCAGCAGCTTACGAGCGGGGGCTCAGGGCTACACCTTC | CASSLRAGAQGYTF
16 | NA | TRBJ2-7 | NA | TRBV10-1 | TGCGCCAGCAGGACCCTGGGACAACCACCCCGTTACGAGCAGTACTTC | CASRTLGQPPRYEQYF
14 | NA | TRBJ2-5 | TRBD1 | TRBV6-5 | TGTGCCAGCAGCCGGGACAGGGCCAAAGAGACCCAGTACTTC | CASSRDRAKETQYF
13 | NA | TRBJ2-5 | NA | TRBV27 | TGTGCCAGCGCGCGCCCGGGGCAAGAGACCCAGTACTTC | CASARPGQETQYF
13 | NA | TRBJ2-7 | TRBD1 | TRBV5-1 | TGCGCCAGCAGCTTGGCACAGGGGATCGAGCAGTACTTC | CASSLAQGIEQYF
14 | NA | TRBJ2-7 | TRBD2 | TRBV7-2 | TGTGCCAGCAGCTTCGATAGCGGGGCAACCGAGCAGTACTTC | CASSFDSGATEQYF
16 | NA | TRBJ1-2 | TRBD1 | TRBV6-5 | TGTGCCAGCAGTTACTCGGCCATAGGGGGCGGCTATGGCTACACCTTC | CASSYSAIGGGYGYTF
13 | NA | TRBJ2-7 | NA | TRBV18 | TGTGCCAGCTCACCGGCACAAACCTACGAGCAGTACTTC | CASSPAQTYEQYF
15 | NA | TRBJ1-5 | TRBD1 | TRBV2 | TGTGCCAGCAGTCGGGACAGGGGTAGCAATCAGCCCCAGCATTTT | CASSRDRGSNQPQHF
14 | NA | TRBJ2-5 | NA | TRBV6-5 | TGTGCCAGCAGTTACGGCGGGACAGAAGAGACCCAGTACTTC | CASSYGGTEETQYF
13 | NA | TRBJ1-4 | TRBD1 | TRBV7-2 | TGTGCCAGCAGCCCTTGGGGACAGGTTGATCCGTTTTTT | CASSPWGQVDPFF
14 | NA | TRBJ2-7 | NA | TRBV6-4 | TGTGCCACCCGTCCTAGAGAGGTCTCCTACGAGCAGTACTTC | CATRPREVSYEQYF
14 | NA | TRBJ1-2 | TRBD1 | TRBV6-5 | TGTGCCAGCAGTTATGACAGGGGGAACTATGGCTACACCTTC | CASSYDRGNYGYTF
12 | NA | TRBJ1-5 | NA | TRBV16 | TGTGCCAGCAGCCAACAAAATCAGCCCCAGCATTTT | CASSQQNQPQHF
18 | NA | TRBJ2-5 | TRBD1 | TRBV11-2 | TGTGCCAGCAGCTTAGATGGGGAACAGGGGGCGTGGGGACAGACCCAGTACTTC | CASSLDGEQGAWGQTQYF
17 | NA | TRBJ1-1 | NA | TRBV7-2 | TGTGCCAGCAGCTCTCTGGGGGGAGGGCCGAGGAACACTGAAGCTTTCTTT | CASSSLGGGPRNTEAFF
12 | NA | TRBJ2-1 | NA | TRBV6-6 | TGTGCCAGCAGTGGTAGATACAATGAGCAGTTCTTC | CASSGRYNEQFF
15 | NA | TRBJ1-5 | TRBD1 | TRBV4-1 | TGCGCCAGCAGCCAAGTCAGCAGGGGGGGCCAGCCCCAGCATTTT | CASSQVSRGGQPQHF
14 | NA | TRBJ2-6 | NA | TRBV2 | TGTGCCAGCGTCAGGGCCTCTGGGGCCAACGTCCTGACTTTC | CASVRASGANVLTF
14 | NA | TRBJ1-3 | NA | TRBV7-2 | TGTGCCAGCAGGCCAGGGCTATCTGGAAACACCATATATTTT | CASRPGLSGNTIYF
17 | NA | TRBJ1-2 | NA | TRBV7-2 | TGTGCCAGCAGCGGACAATCGGGACCGGGCGGAGGCTATGGCTACACCTTC | CASSGQSGPGGGYGYTF
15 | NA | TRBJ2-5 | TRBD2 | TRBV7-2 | TGTGCCAGCAGTCCACAGCGGGGGGGCCTGGAGACCCAGTACTTC | CASSPQRGGLETQYF
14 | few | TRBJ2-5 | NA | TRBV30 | TGTGCCACCAATCGACAGGACAGCCAAGAGACCCAGTACTTC | CATNRQDSQETQYF
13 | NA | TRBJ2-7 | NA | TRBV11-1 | TGTGCCAGCAGCCCAAGGGGGGTTTACGAGCAGTACTTC | CASSPRGVYEQYF
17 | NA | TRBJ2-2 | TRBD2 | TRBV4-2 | TGTGCCAGCAGCCAGAGTCTAGCGGAGGGGCAGGGCGGGGAGCTGTTTTTT | CASSQSLAEGQGGELFF
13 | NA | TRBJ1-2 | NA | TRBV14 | TGTGCCAGCAGCCAAGAGTCTTACTATGGCTACACCTTC | CASSQESYYGYTF
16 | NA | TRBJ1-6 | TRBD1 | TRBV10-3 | TGTGCCATCAGTGAGTCGAGACAGGGGTATAATTCACCCCTCCACTTT | CAISESRQGYNSPLHF
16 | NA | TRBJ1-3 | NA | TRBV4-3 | TGCGCCAGCAGCCAAGAGTGGTCCGGTTCTGGAAACACCATATATTTT | CASSQEWSGSGNTIYF
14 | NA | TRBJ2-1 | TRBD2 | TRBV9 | TGTGCCAGCAGCCCCACTAGCGGTGGAGGTGAGCAGTTCTTC | CASSPTSGGGEQFF
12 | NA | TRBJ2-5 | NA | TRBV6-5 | TGTGCCAGCGCTCAAGGGTGGGGGACCCAGTACTTC | CASAQGWGTQYF
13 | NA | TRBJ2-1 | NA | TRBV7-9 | TGTGCCAGCAGCTTTGGGGGATACAATGAGCAGTTCTTC | CASSFGGYNEQFF
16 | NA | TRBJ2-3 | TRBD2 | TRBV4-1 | TGCGCCAGCAACCACGGACGGGGGGGAGTCACAGATACGCAGTATTTT | CASNHGRGGVTDTQYF
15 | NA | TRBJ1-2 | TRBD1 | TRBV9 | TGTGCCAGCAGCGTCCGACAGGGGGCGTCCCATGGCTACACCTTC | CASSVRQGASHGYTF
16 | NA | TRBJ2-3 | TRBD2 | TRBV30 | TGTGCCTGGAGTCGCGGACTAGCGGGGGGAGGAGATACGCAGTATTTT | CAWSRGLAGGGDTQYF
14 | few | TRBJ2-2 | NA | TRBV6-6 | TGTGCCAGCAGTTTTGGGGGCCGGACCGGGGAGCTGTTTTTT | CASSFGGRTGELFF
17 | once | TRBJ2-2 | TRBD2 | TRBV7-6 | TGTGCCAGCAGCCTTCGACTAGCGGGGGGTTGGACCGGGGAGCTGTTTTTT | CASSLRLAGGWTGELFF
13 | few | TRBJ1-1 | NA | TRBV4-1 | TGCGCCAGCAGCCGCCTGGGGAGGGATGAAGCTTTCTTT | CASSRLGRDEAFF
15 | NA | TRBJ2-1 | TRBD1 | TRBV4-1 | TGCGCCAGCAGCCAGGGACAGGGTTCCTACAATGAGCAGTTCTTC | CASSQGQGSYNEQFF
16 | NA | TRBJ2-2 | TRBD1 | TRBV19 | TGTGCCAGTAGGGGCCCGGACAGGGGTCGAACCGGGGAGCTGTTTTTT | CASRGPDRGRTGELFF